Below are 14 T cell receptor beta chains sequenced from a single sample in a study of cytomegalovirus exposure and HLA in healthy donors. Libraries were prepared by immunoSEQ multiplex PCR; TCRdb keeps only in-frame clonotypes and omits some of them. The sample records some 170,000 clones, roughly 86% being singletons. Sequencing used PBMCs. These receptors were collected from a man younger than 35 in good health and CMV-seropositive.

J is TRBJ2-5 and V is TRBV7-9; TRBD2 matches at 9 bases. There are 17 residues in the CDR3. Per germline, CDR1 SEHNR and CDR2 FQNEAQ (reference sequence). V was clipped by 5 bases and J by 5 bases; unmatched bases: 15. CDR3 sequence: CASSQGKAGGPWETQYF. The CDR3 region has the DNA TGTGCCAGCAGCCAGGGGAAGGCGGGAGGGCCCTGGGAGACCCAGTACTTC.

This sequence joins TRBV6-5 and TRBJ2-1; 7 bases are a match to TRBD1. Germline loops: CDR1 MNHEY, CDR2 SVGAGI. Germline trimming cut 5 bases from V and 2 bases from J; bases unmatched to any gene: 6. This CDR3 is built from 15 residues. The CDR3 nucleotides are TGTGCCAGCAGTCACAGGGGCCAGGCCTACAATGAGCAGTTCTTC. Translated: CASSHRGQAYNEQFF.

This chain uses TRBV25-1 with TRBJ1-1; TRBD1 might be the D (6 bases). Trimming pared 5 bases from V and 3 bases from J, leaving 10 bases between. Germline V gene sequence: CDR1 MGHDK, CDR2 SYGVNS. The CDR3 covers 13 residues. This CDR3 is CASSNPGDTEAFF. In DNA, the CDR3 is TGTGCCAGCAGTAACCCAGGGGACACTGAAGCTTTCTTT.

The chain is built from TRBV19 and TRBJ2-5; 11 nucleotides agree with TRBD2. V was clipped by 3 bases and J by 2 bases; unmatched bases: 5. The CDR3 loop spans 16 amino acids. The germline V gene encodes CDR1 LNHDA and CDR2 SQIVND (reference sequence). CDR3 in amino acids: CASSMLAGGQQETQYF. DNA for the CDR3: TGTGCCAGTAGTATGTTAGCGGGGGGGCAACAAGAGACCCAGTACTTC.

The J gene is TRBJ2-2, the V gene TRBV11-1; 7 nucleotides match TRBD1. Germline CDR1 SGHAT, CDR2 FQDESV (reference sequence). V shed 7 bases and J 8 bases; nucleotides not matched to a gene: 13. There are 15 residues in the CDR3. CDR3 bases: TGTGCCAGCACCCTTACAAGGGGGCGAGGGGGGGAGCTGTTTTTT. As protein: CASTLTRGRGGELFF.

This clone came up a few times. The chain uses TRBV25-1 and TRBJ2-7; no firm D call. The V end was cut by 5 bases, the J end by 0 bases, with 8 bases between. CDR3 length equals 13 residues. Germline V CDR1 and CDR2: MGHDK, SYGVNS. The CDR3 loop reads CASSLKSSYEQYF. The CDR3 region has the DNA TGTGCCAGCAGTCTCAAGAGCTCCTACGAGCAGTACTTC.

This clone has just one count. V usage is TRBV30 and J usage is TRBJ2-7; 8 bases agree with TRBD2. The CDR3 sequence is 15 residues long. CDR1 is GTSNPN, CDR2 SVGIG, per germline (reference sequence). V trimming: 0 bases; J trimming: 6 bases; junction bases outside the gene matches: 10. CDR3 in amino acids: CAWSVRISGAFEQYF. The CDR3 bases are TGTGCCTGGAGTGTACGCATTAGCGGGGCGTTCGAGCAGTACTTC.

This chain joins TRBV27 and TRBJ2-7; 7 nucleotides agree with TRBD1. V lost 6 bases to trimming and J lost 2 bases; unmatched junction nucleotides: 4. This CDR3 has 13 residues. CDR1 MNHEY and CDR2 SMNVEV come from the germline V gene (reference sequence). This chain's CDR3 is CASSARGPYEQYF. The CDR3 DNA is TGTGCCAGCAGCGCGAGGGGGCCCTACGAGCAGTACTTC.

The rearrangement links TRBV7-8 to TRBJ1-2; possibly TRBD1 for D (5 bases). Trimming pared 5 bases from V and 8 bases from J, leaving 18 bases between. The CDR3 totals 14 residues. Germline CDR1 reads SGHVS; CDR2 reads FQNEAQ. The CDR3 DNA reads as TGTGCCAGCAGCCCGGACGTCAGGGCTTGGGGCTACACCTTC. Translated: CASSPDVRAWGYTF.

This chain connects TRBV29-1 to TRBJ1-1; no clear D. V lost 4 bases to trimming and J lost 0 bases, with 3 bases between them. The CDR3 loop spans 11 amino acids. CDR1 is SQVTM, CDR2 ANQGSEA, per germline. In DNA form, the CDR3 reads TGCAGCGTTGTCATGAACACTGAAGCTTTCTTT. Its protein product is CSVVMNTEAFF. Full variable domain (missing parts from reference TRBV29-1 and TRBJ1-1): SAVISQKPSRDICQRGTSLTIQCQVDSQVTMMFWYRQQPGQSLTLIATANQGSEATYESGFVIDKFPISRPNLTFSTLTVSNMSPEDSSIYLCSVVMNTEAFFGQGTRLTVV.

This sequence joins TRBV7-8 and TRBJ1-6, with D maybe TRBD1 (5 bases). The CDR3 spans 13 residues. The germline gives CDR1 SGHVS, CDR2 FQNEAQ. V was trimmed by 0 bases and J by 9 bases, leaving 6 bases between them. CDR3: CASSLARASPLHF. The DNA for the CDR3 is TGTGCCAGCAGCTTAGCCAGGGCTTCACCCCTCCACTTT.

The CDR3 nucleotides read TGTGCCAGCAGTTTATGGGGTAGCGGGAGAAACACAGATACGCAGTATTTT. Translation gives CASSLWGSGRNTDTQYF. The J gene is TRBJ2-3, the V gene TRBV27, with 9 nucleotides matching TRBD2. Germline CDR1 is MNHEY and CDR2 is SMNVEV (reference sequence). J lost 2 bases, V lost 1 base, and 7 bases had no gene match. This CDR3 region has 17 residues.

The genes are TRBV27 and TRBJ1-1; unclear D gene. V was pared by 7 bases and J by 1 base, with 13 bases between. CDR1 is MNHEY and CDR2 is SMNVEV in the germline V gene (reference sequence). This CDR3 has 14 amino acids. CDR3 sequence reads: CASTVTGSNTEAFF. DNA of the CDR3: TGTGCCAGCACCGTGACCGGGTCGAACACTGAAGCTTTCTTT.

The CDR3 bases are TGTGCCAGTACCTGGGGGGGAGCCCCCTACAATGAGCAGTTCTTC. It is translated as CASTWGGAPYNEQFF. The V gene is TRBV19, the J gene TRBJ2-1, with 7 positions matching TRBD2. The CDR3 contains 15 residues. V trimming: 7 bases; J trimming: 2 bases; junction bases outside the gene matches: 8. CDR1 is LNHDA and CDR2 is SQIVND in the germline V gene (reference sequence).